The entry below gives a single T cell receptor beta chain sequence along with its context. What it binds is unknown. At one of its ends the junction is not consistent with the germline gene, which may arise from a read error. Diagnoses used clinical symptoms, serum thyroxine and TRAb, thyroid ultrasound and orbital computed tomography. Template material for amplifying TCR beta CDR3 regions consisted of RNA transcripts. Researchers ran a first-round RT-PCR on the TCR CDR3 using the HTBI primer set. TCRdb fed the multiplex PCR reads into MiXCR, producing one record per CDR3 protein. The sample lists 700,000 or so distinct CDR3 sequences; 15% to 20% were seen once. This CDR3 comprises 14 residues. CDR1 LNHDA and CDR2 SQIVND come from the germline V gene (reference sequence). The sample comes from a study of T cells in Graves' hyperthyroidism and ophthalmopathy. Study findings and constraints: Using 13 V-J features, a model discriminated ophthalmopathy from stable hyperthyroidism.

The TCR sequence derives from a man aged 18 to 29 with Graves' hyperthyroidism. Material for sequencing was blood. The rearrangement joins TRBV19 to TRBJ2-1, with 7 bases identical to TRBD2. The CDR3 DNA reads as TGTACCAGTAGTTCTAGCGGATTTGAAAATGAGCAGTTCTTC. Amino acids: CTSSSSGFENEQFF.